One sample yielded the 25 T cell receptor beta chains listed below, sequenced in a study of technical replicates of blood from a few donors. Profiled with immunoSEQ multiplex PCR; TCRdb holds only in-frame clones, not every one. The sample lists roughly 40,000 clones; 96% were seen once. Sequenced material: T cells isolated from PBMCs. Receptors were obtained from a human donor in good health.

The CDR3 loop reads CASGGTGSPYEQYF. The DNA of the CDR3 is TGTGCCAGCGGAGGGACAGGGTCGCCCTACGAGCAGTACTTC. The V and J genes are TRBV6-5 and TRBJ2-7; the match to TRBD1 covers 9 bases. Germline V CDR1 and CDR2: MNHEY, SVGAGI. V lost 8 bases and J lost 2; bases outside the gene matches: 7. This CDR3 region has 14 residues.

V and J are TRBV2 and TRBJ2-5; the D is unclear. Trimming cost V 7 bases and J 2 bases, with 5 bases left between them. The CDR3 consists of 11 residues. Per the germline V gene, CDR1 is SNHLY and CDR2 is FYNNEI. Written as DNA, the CDR3 is TGTGCCAGCACCCGTCAAGAGACCCAGTACTTC. Protein: CASTRQETQYF. The whole variable domain, filled in from reference TRBV2 and TRBJ2-5, reads EPEVTQTPSHQVTQMGQEVILRCVPISNHLYFYWYRQILGQKVEFLVSFYNNEISEKSEIFDDQFSVERPDGSNFTLKIRSTKLEDSAMYFCASTRQETQYFGPGTRLLVL.

The table lists this clone with a count of one. The V call is TRBV6-5, the J call TRBJ1-1; D is perhaps TRBD1 (5 bases). Germline CDR1 is MNHEY and CDR2 is SVGAGI. The length of the CDR3 is 13 residues. V lost 7 bases to trimming and J lost 5 bases, with 14 bases between them. The CDR3 sequence: CASKGLGGTEAFF. CDR3 sequence (DNA): TGTGCCAGCAAGGGGCTGGGGGGAACTGAAGCTTTCTTT.

This chain joins TRBV5-1 and TRBJ1-1; weak D call: TRBD1 (6 bases). The CDR3 has 12 amino acids. The V gene lost 7 bases and the J gene lost 5 bases, with 12 bases spanning the gap. CDR1 and CDR2 from the germline V gene are SGHRS and YFSETQ. The CDR3 loop reads CASHAQGTEAFF. The CDR3 DNA reads as TGCGCCAGCCATGCCCAGGGGACTGAAGCTTTCTTT.

The gene calls are TRBV2 and TRBJ1-1; D uncertain. Trimming pared 7 bases from V and 3 bases from J, leaving 9 bases between. The CDR3 extends over 12 amino acids. Germline CDR1 and CDR2: SNHLY and FYNNEI. The CDR3 sequence is CASNSGDTEAFF. For the CDR3, the DNA is TGTGCCAGCAACTCCGGGGACACTGAAGCTTTCTTT.

The V call is TRBV5-1, the J call TRBJ2-3; the D gene is possibly TRBD2 (7 bases). The germline gives CDR1 SGHRS, CDR2 YFSETQ. CDR3 length equals 15 residues. Trimming left V 0 bases short and J 4 bases short, with 12 bases between. This CDR3 is CASSLEGGVADTQYF. The CDR3 DNA reads as TGCGCCAGCAGCTTGGAAGGGGGGGTAGCAGATACGCAGTATTTT.

V is TRBV6-5 and J is TRBJ1-1; D is unresolved. From germline, CDR1 is MNHEY and CDR2 SVGAGI. Trimming took 0 bases from V and 1 from J, leaving 6 bases between them. The CDR3 spans 14 residues. The CDR3 reads CASSYSRQNTEAFF. CDR3 in DNA: TGTGCCAGCAGTTACTCGAGACAGAACACTGAAGCTTTCTTT.

The V call is TRBV19, the J call TRBJ1-1; a weak D match, TRBD1 (6 bases). V shed 7 bases and J shed 5 bases, with 17 bases lying between them. This CDR3 is 14 amino acids long. Per the germline V gene, CDR1 is LNHDA and CDR2 is SQIVND (reference sequence). The CDR3 DNA is TGTGCCAGTACCCTTGCCAGGGGCATTACTGAAGCTTTCTTT. Translated: CASTLARGITEAFF.

This rearrangement joins TRBV9 to TRBJ2-2; 8 nucleotides match TRBD1. Germline loops: CDR1 SGDLS, CDR2 YYNGEE. This CDR3 is 17 amino acids long. The junction had 11 bases not matched to a gene; V was cut back by 3 bases and J by 4 bases. CDR3 loop: CASSEGEVRGRTGELFF. The CDR3 DNA follows: TGTGCCAGCAGCGAAGGGGAAGTCAGGGGGCGCACCGGGGAGCTGTTTTTT.

The rearrangement uses TRBV30 and TRBJ2-7; D may be TRBD1 (6 bases). In germline, CDR1 is GTSNPN, CDR2 SVGIG (reference sequence). CDR3 size: 13 residues. V was shortened by 3 bases and J by 2 bases, with 11 bases between the two germline ends. The CDR3 sequence: CAWSGQFPYEQYF. The CDR3 coding sequence is TGTGCCTGGAGCGGACAGTTTCCCTACGAGCAGTACTTC.

The chain employs TRBV6-5 and TRBJ1-3; D call uncertain. Trimming removed 0 bases from V and 8 bases from J, with 8 bases in between. The CDR3 loop spans 13 amino acids. CDR1 and CDR2 from the germline V gene are MNHEY and SVGAGI. CDR3 DNA: TGTGCCAGCAGTTACTCCCAGAGCGACACCATATATTTT. It specifies CASSYSQSDTIYF.

This chain connects TRBV6-5 to TRBJ1-1; D gene uncertain. Trimming cost V 4 bases and J 0 bases, with 6 bases left between them. The CDR3 covers 13 residues. Per the germline V gene, CDR1 is MNHEY and CDR2 is SVGAGI. In DNA form, the CDR3 reads TGTGCCAGCAGTTTTCAGATGAACACTGAAGCTTTCTTT. Encoded protein: CASSFQMNTEAFF.

V usage is TRBV11-2 and J usage is TRBJ2-3; the match to TRBD1 covers 10 bases. The trim removed 1 base at V and 4 bases at J, leaving 11 bases unmatched. The CDR3 length is 18 residues. Germline CDR1 and CDR2: SGHAT and FQNNGV. The CDR3 bases are TGTGCCAGCAGCTTAGGGGTTGGACAGGGGGTGGTCGCAGATACGCAGTATTTT. Amino acid sequence: CASSLGVGQGVVADTQYF.

J is TRBJ2-2 and V is TRBV5-6; D uncertain. This CDR3 contains 14 residues. Trimming took 4 bases from V and 4 from J, leaving 11 bases between them. The germline V gene has CDR1 SGHDT and CDR2 YYEEEE. The chain's CDR3 is CASSVLGFTGELFF. DNA of the CDR3: TGTGCCAGCAGCGTTCTAGGTTTCACCGGGGAGCTGTTTTTT.

The chain recombines TRBV9 with TRBJ1-2, with unresolved D. Trimming pared 6 bases from V and 1 base from J, leaving 10 bases between. The CDR3 totals 13 residues. CDR1 and CDR2 (germline): SGDLS, YYNGEE. As DNA, the CDR3 is TGTGCCAGCACCGAGGGTTATAACTATGGCTACACCTTC. It translates to CASTEGYNYGYTF.

The chain carries TRBV20-1 and TRBJ1-1; D is unclear. The CDR3 sequence is 10 residues long. The V end was cut by 3 bases, the J end by 5 bases, with 4 bases between. CDR1 DFQATT and CDR2 SNEGSKA come from the germline V gene (reference sequence). CDR3 DNA: TGCAGTGCTAGGCGGACTGAAGCTTTCTTT. The encoded protein is CSARRTEAFF.

The chain carries TRBV19 and TRBJ1-5; 7 nucleotides match TRBD1. This CDR3 has 15 residues. Germline CDR1 reads LNHDA; CDR2 reads SQIVND (reference sequence). V trimming: 4 bases; J trimming: 6 bases; junction bases outside the gene matches: 9. The CDR3 region is CASSTHRGEGQPQHF. In nucleotides, the CDR3 is TGTGCCAGTAGTACCCACAGGGGTGAGGGTCAGCCCCAGCATTTT.

This chain joins TRBV19 and TRBJ2-2; the match to TRBD1 covers 8 bases. J lost 1 base, V lost 7 bases, and 11 bases had no gene match. Germline values: CDR1 LNHDA, CDR2 SQIVND (reference sequence). The CDR3 has 17 amino acids. The CDR3 nucleotides read TGTGCCAGTACGCCAGGGGGCGACGTTCAGAACACCGGGGAGCTGTTTTTT. Its protein is CASTPGGDVQNTGELFF.

This chain connects TRBV6-6 to TRBJ2-7; D is unresolved. The germline V and J ends were trimmed by 3 bases and 0 bases, with 12 bases remaining between them. Germline V gene data show CDR1 as MNHNY and CDR2 as SVGAGI (reference sequence). The length of the CDR3 is 15 residues. CDR3 sequence (DNA): TGTGCCAGCAGTTATAGTGTCCCGAGCTCCTACGAGCAGTACTTC. This encodes CASSYSVPSSYEQYF.

The chain employs TRBV29-1 and TRBJ2-2; D call uncertain. V was trimmed by 6 bases and J by 5 bases, leaving 10 bases between them. CDR1 is SQVTM, CDR2 ANQGSEA, per germline. The CDR3 has 12 residues. The CDR3: CSVTRVTGELFF. CDR3 nucleotides: TGCAGCGTCACGAGAGTGACCGGGGAGCTGTTTTTT.

CDR3 in amino acids: CASSPDRVYGYTF. CDR3 coding DNA: TGTGCCAGCTCCCCGGACAGGGTCTATGGCTACACCTTC. The rearrangement uses TRBV18 and TRBJ1-2; the match to TRBD1 covers 8 bases. Germline V CDR1 and CDR2: KGHSH, LQKENI. The CDR3 runs to 13 residues. With 6 bases clipped from V and 4 bases from J, the junction kept 4 bases outside the gene matches.

The chain couples TRBV11-3 to TRBJ2-4, with TRBD2 matching over 11 bases. After removal of 5 bases from V and 0 bases from J, the junction contained 3 bases not matched to a gene. The length of the CDR3 is 16 residues. CDR1 and CDR2 from the germline V gene are SGHNT and YENEEA. For the CDR3, the DNA is TGTGCCAGCAGCCGCGGACTAGCGGGAGCCAAAAACATTCAGTACTTC. Encoded protein: CASSRGLAGAKNIQYF. Looking up the rest from reference TRBV11-3 and TRBJ2-4 gives the full variable domain: EAGVVQSPRYKIIEKKQPVAFWCNPISGHNTLYWYLQNLGQGPELLIRYENEEAVDDSQLPKDRFSAERLKGVDSTLKIQPAELGDSAVYLCASSRGLAGAKNIQYFGAGTRLSVL.

The V call is TRBV28, the J call TRBJ1-1; D call uncertain. CDR1 is MDHEN, CDR2 SYDVKM, per germline. Trimming removed 2 bases from V and 11 bases from J, with 12 bases in between. The CDR3 covers 12 residues. The CDR3 sequence: CASSLELALAFF. In DNA, the CDR3 is TGTGCCAGCAGTTTAGAACTCGCCTTGGCTTTCTTT.

This chain connects TRBV10-3 to TRBJ2-4, with 7 bases identical to TRBD2. The V segment lost 2 bases and the J segment 0 bases; nucleotides outside the gene matches: 10. Germline-derived CDR1 and CDR2 are ENHRY and SYGVKD. This CDR3 is built from 18 residues. The CDR3 nucleotides are TGTGCCATCAGTGAGGCTAGGGAGGGCCTGGGAGCCAAAAACATTCAGTACTTC. Its translation is CAISEAREGLGAKNIQYF.

The chain combines TRBV27 with TRBJ1-4, with TRBD1 as a possible D gene (6 bases). Trimming left V 0 bases short and J 10 bases short, with 12 bases between. There are 14 residues in the CDR3. Germline loops: CDR1 MNHEY, CDR2 SMNVEV (reference sequence). CDR3 DNA sequence: TGTGCCAGCAGTTTATCCATCGGGGGGCCAAAACTGTTTTTT. Translating it yields CASSLSIGGPKLFF.